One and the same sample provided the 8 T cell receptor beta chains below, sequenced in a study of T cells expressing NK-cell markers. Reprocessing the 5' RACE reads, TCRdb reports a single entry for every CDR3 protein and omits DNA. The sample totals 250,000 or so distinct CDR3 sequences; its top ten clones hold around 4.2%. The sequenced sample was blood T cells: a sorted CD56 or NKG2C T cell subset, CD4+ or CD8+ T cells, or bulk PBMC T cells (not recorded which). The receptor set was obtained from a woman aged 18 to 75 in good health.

This CDR3 is CASTGDILGYTF. The gene calls are TRBV11-2 and TRBJ1-2; TCRdb returns TRBD1, unconfirmable since there is no DNA. This CDR3 is 12 amino acids long. The V gene's germline CDR1 is SGHAT and CDR2 FQNNGV.

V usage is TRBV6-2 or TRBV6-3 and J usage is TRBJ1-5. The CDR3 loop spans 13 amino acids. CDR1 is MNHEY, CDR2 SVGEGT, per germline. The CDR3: CASRRQDNQPQHF.

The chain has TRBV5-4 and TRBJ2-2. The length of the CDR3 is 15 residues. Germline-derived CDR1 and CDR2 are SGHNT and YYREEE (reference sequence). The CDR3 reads CASSWGEPNTGELFF.

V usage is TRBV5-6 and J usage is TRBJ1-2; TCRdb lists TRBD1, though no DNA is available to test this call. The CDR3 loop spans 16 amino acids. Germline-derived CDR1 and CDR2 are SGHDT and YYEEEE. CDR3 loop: CASSLVWARDPYGYTF.

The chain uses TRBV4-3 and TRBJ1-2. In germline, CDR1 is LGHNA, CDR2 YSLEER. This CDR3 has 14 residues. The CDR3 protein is CASSQDYGVFGYTF.

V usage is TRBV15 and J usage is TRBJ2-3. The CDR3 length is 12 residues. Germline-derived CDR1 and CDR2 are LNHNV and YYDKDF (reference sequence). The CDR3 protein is CATSRVGDTQYF.

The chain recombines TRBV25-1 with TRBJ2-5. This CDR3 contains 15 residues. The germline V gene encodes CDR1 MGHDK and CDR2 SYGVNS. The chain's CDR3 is CASSGQGVYQETQYF.

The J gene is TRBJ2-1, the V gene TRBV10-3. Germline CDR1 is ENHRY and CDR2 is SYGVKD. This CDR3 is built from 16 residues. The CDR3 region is CAISESTGLALHEQFF.